This TCR beta chain was sequenced for a study of T cells in localized non-small cell lung cancer. Study results and caveats: Paired adjacent lung recovered a median approximately 62 of the top 100 tumor clones. Tumor trailed uninvolved adjacent lung in T cell clonality, which peaked there. A higher density of T cells in blood coincided with extended overall survival.

CDR1 LGHNA and CDR2 YSLEER come from the germline V gene. Trimming removed 0 bases from V and 6 bases from J, with 12 bases in between. This CDR3 is 15 amino acids long. A word on this clone: The antigen is unknown.

Some clones are missing from TCRdb's copy, which holds only in-frame ones; the method was immunoSEQ multiplex PCR. The sample yields about 34,000 clones, 85% to 95% seen once. This receptor was taken from a woman aged 35-75 years with stage I lung adenocarcinoma. This rearrangement joins TRBV4-3 to TRBJ1-5; D perhaps matches TRBD1 (6 bases). The sample in question was peripheral blood, obtained before any cancer treatment. The CDR3: CASSQDRGGGQPQHF. CDR3 DNA sequence: TGCGCCAGCAGCCAAGATAGGGGGGGCGGTCAGCCCCAGCATTTT.